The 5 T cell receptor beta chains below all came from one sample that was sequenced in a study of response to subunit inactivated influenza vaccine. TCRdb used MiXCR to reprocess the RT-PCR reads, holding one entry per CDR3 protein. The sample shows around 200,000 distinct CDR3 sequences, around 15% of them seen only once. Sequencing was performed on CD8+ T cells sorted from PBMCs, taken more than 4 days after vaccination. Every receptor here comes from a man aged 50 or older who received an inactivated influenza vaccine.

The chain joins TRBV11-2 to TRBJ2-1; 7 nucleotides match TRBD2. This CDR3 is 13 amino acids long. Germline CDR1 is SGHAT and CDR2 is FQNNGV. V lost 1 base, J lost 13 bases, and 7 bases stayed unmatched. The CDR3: CASSLGDYWIQFF. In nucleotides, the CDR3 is TGTGCCAGCAGCTTAGGGGACTACTGGATTCAGTTCTTC.

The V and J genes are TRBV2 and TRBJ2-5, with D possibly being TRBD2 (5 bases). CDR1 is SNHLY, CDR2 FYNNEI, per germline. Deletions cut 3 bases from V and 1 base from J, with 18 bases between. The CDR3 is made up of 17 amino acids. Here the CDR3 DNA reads TGTGCCAGCAGTGAGGGAGTACGCAAAGGAGGCCAAGAGACCCAGTACTTC. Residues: CASSEGVRKGGQETQYF.

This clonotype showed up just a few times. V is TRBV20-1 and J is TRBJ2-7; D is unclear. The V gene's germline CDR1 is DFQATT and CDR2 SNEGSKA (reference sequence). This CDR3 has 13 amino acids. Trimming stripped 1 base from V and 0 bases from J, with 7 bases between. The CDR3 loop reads CSARVQSSYEQYF. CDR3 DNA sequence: TGCAGTGCTAGAGTTCAAAGCTCCTACGAGCAGTACTTC.

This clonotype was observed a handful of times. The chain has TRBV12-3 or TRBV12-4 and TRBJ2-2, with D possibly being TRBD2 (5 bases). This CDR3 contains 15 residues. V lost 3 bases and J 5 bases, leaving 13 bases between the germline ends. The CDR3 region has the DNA TGTGCCAGCAGTTTTTACCTACGGGGAACCGGGGAGCTGTTTTTT. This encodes CASSFYLRGTGELFF.

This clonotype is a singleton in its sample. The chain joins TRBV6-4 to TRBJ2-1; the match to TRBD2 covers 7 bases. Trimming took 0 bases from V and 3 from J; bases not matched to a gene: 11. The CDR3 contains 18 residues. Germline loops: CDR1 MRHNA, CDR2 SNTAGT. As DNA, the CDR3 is TGTGCCAGCAGTGACTCTATGTCGGTGGGAGGGAACTACAATGAGCAGTTCTTC. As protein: CASSDSMSVGGNYNEQFF.